The entry below describes one TCR beta chain. It has no known antigen specificity. Qualities for individual bases were not recorded, and no much larger clone is one base off. The library relied on the immunoSEQ multiplex PCR assay. For the multiplex PCR, a mixture combining 60 forward primers for TCR Vbeta segments and 13 reverse primers for TCR Jbeta segments was used. A multiplex PCR assay on genomic DNA amplified the CDR3 region of rearranged TCR beta genes. The amplified TCR beta libraries were sequenced on the Illumina HiSeq System as 87-base-pair reads. Per the authors' processing: Across the roughly 640 repertoires, a later analysis counted roughly 77 million unique TCR beta chains, roughly 11 million of which were shared by at least two donors. To remove PCR and sequencing errors, raw reads were error-corrected and collapsed into unique sequences using a nearest-neighbor algorithm that merged closely related sequences. Alignment of CDR3 sequences to IMGT reference sequences was used to assign V, D and J gene segments. For a sequence to be retained, a match of at least six nucleotides was required to both a V gene segment and a J gene segment. Rearrangements were called productive when the CDR3 lacked stop codons and stayed in frame with V and J; all others were non-productive. Following IMGT convention, CDR3 was defined as the stretch from the second conserved V-encoded cysteine to the conserved J-encoded phenylalanine. In an earlier analysis of more than 550 of the donors, sequences lacking an unambiguous match to a single V gene segment were excluded. An earlier analysis of several hundred of the donors called V segments functional above 56.7% productive rearrangements and segregating when the between-donor standard deviation exceeded 5%. A statistical classification framework was developed to diagnose cytomegalovirus status using the catalog of TCR beta chain sequences. V and J gene assignment, in a later analysis, came from comparing TCR nucleotide sequences with IMGT/GENE-DB human TR gene sequences. The TCRdist pipeline was used in a later analysis to assign CDR3 sequences and most-parsimonious VDJ recombination scenarios. In a later analysis, each TCR beta chain was defined by its CDR3 amino acid sequence together with its V-gene family, and reads without a unique V-gene family were excluded. To address suspected cross-contamination and a sequencing artifact, a later analysis removed 550 to 750 highly shared, low-generation-probability nucleotide sequences. In a later analysis, a clonal expansion index for each public chain was calculated from normalized within-repertoire ranks of inferred template counts. Generation probabilities in a later analysis came from a VDJ recombination model fitted to out-of-frame rearrangements, and those results were checked against IGoR. In a later analysis, TCR-TCR, TCR-HLA and TCR-CMV co-occurrence was scored with hypergeometric tests, and a repertoire-size bias correction was applied to TCR pairs. A later analysis estimated false discovery rates by permuting HLA or CMV assignments 20 times. In a later analysis, co-occurring TCRs were grouped using DBSCAN, with TCRdist sequence similarity added in when clustering inside HLA-allele-positive subsets. Repertoires with fewer than 30,000 or more than 120,000 public chains were left out of co-occurrence clustering, as were five repertoires with anomalous nucleotide sharing. The clones in this table, taken by TCRdb from immuneACCESS, are in-frame only. Not every clone is retained; where verified, under half of the shortfall comes from an unresolved V gene, and the cause of the rest is unknown. V and J calls plus clone size are reproduced from that table; the DNA served to infer D and trimming. The sample profile shows around 150,000 clones; 55% to 75% of them were found once. Jointly, the top ten make up roughly 6.8% of the sample.

In total, roughly 670 healthy bone marrow donors made up the cohort. Cohort members were all nominally healthy when sampled, although unrecorded immune exposures were likely present. The donor was CMV seropositive and belonged to the group of 250 to 300 seropositive cohort members. A peripheral blood sample was collected from each donor, and TCR beta sequencing was performed on peripheral blood mononuclear cells. Genomic DNA extraction from the blood cell samples was performed with the Qiagen DNeasy Blood Extraction Kit. The data belong to a study of cytomegalovirus exposure and HLA in healthy donors (dated by TCRdb to about 2017). With regard to the full study: In an earlier analysis of roughly 590 of the donors, 276 Gb of sequence data and 120 million or so unique TCR beta sequences from about 179 million T cells were reported. A later genetic analysis took genome-wide SNP genotypes for about 65% of the 666 donors and used that subset as a discovery cohort. Typing coverage differed by locus: A, B, C, DRB1 and DQB1 were typed in roughly 620-630 donors, DQA1 in 522, DPA1 in 600 to 610, and DPB1 in 450 to 480. The study combined high-throughput TCR immunosequencing, statistical association of individual TCRs with disease status, and machine learning to predict cytomegalovirus infection status. In an earlier analysis of about 590 of the donors, high-throughput TCR beta sequencing was used to judge whether each TCR beta V gene segment behaved as functional or pseudogenic. Among the roughly 400 genotyped donors, 75% to 90% belonged to the genetic ancestry cluster associated with self-reported Caucasian donors. In a later analysis, previously published TCR beta repertoires from 600 to 850 donors were re-analyzed and high-resolution HLA genotyping was added so that TCR occurrence patterns could be studied. All discovery cohort repertoires had been generated using a single sequencing platform. Approximately 310 gigabases of sequencing data and tens of millions of unique TCR sequences were included in an early release covering 550 to 800 HLA-typed donors. Donor age, sex, ethnicity and CMV serostatus were compiled alongside the repertoire data. A separate validation cohort of more than 100 different subjects was used in addition to the roughly 620-subject first cohort. Among 398 genotyped donors of the cohort, an average of around 220,000 unique TCR beta nucleotide sequences was sequenced per donor, of which approximately 19% were non-productive. The study profiled the T cell repertoires of under 700 subjects by immunosequencing and related them to cytomegalovirus serostatus. Both class I and class II loci were covered by HLA typing, at four-digit resolution. A handful of DR-DQ haplotypes were handled as single units for association and clustering because linkage in the cohort was strong. Rather than using new phenotypic data, the later analysis identified candidate immune exposures from TCR beta sequences and from how often those sequences occurred across donors. The study was designed to test whether signatures of past pathogen exposure could be identified by cataloging public T cell receptors.

The full study reports these points: According to a later analysis, TCR association rates differed among HLA loci, with DRB1 alleles showing the most associated TCRs and HLA-C alleles showing the fewest. While some public TCRs were present in many individuals, most TCR sequences turned up only very rarely across donors. Because counts were too low, 15 to 20 rarely observed V segments, including chromosome 9 orphons, were excluded from the earlier analysis of 500 to 700 of the donors. The classifier was reported to diagnose cytomegalovirus status with high specificity and sensitivity in both the original and validation cohorts. An earlier analysis of approximately 540 of the donors showed that most TCR beta V segments appeared in productive rearrangements either about 87% or about 30% of the time, which broadly matched IMGT annotations. The authors suggested that the approach could potentially be generalized to other disease states and immunological phenotypes. CMV serostatus was the only immune exposure information available for the cohort. A later analysis found that HLA-associated TCR beta chains were more clonally expanded and had lower generation probabilities than equally common non-associated chains. An association between a missense DCLRE1C variant and V-gene and J-gene trimming of TCR beta chains was found in a later genetic analysis and replicated in an independent cohort. HLA typing was unavailable for some donors at each locus, so association tests used only the typed subset. A cluster of highly shared sequence variants was judged likely to represent a technical artifact of the sequencing pipeline. In this cohort, only TCR beta chains were sequenced, and detectable features were limited by the absence of alpha or paired-chain data. A total of fewer than 200 TCR beta chains were listed by the study as associated with cytomegalovirus. In vitro tests confirmed that three of the cytomegalovirus-associated TCR beta chains recognize cytomegalovirus antigens. In a later analysis, 16,951 TCR beta sequences were associated with specific HLA alleles at a false discovery rate of 0.05. A later analysis reported that several top co-occurrence clusters appeared linked to parvovirus B19, influenza, CMV and Epstein-Barr virus. A further reported finding was that TCR beta sequences accurately predicted the HLA-A and HLA-B alleles for most subjects in the first cohort. The presence/absence analyses assumed that sequencing depth was roughly uniform across donors, and that assumption may not be true. Linkage disequilibrium might explain the correlated functional status among segregating V segments, but an unknown experimental factor could not be excluded. When HLA alleles, especially DR and DQ, strongly co-occurred, TCR associations were difficult to assign to individual alleles. In a later genetic analysis, fewer N-insertions in productive TCRs were reported among donors in an Asian-associated ancestry cluster than the approximately 630-donor mean. In a later analysis, most CMV-associated TCR beta chains were found to appear HLA-restricted, with HLA associations seemingly driven largely by CMV exposure.

The sequencing input was PBMCs. The receptor comes from a woman between 55 and 75 years old in good health and CMV-seropositive.

CDR3 protein: CASSLQAPHSDSSGNTIYF. The DNA sequence is TGTGCCAGCAGCTTGCAGGCCCCCCATTCCGACAGTTCTGGAAACACCATATATTTT. The chain employs TRBV7-6 and TRBJ1-3; tentative D gene TRBD1, with 5 bases matching. The germline V gene yields SGHVS for CDR1 and FNYEAQ for CDR2. Its CDR3 holds 19 amino acids, cysteine through phenylalanine. CDR3 DNA is the only sequence kept; it has 57 bases, read in frame from the first base. Trimming at the junction amounts to 3 bases on V and 1 base on J, and the germline ends lie 22 bases apart.